The 9 T cell receptor beta chains given below trace back to one sample, sequenced in a study of CD8 T cells in Susac syndrome. After extraction with the RNeasy kit, roughly 0.45 to 1 ug of the RNA was reverse transcribed using random hexamers. A single record per CDR3 protein comes from TCRdb applying MiXCR to the immunoSEQ multiplex PCR reads. The sample contains about 190,000 distinct CDR3 sequences, 85% to 95% of which appear only once. Input material: CD4+ T cells from PBMCs. These receptors all stem from a human donor in good health.

This sequence joins TRBV29-1 and TRBJ2-3; TRBD2 matches 10 bases. The V and J ends lost 2 bases and 6 bases, in that order; junction bases with no gene match: 5. Germline V CDR1 and CDR2: SQVTM, ANQGSEA. CDR3 length: 14 residues. The CDR3 loop reads CSVEPSGSWDTQYF. In DNA, the CDR3 is TGCAGCGTTGAACCTAGCGGGAGTTGGGATACGCAGTATTTT.

The CDR3 DNA reads TGCAGTGCCGAAAACACGGGGGGGGTTCAGCCCCAGCATTTT. Its protein is CSAENTGGVQPQHF. The chain recombines TRBV20-1 with TRBJ1-5; D might be TRBD1 (5 bases). CDR3 length equals 14 residues. V was trimmed by 6 bases and J by 6 bases, leaving 18 bases between them. Germline values: CDR1 DFQATT, CDR2 SNEGSKA (reference sequence).

The genes are TRBV12-3 or TRBV12-4 and TRBJ1-5; D remains ambiguous. V shed 6 bases and J shed 9 bases, with 21 bases lying between them. The CDR3 length is 15 residues. The CDR3: CASSPGPRSDWPQHF. The CDR3 bases are TGTGCCAGCAGCCCTGGACCCCGGAGTGATTGGCCCCAGCATTTT.

This clonotype has a single count. V and J are TRBV29-1 and TRBJ1-1; a weak D match, TRBD1 (6 bases). The V and J ends lost 5 bases and 4 bases respectively, with 17 bases between them. Per the germline V gene, CDR1 is SQVTM and CDR2 is ANQGSEA. The CDR3 sequence is 14 residues long. The CDR3 nucleotides are TGCAGCGTTACCCCAAGGGGAGGGGGCACTGAAGCTTTCTTT. Translating gives CSVTPRGGGTEAFF.

This sequence joins TRBV7-2 and TRBJ2-1; maybe TRBD1 (6 bases). This CDR3 has 15 amino acids. The germline V gene encodes CDR1 SGHTA and CDR2 FQGNSA. V was pared by 4 bases and J by 3 bases, with 13 bases between. CDR3 DNA sequence: TGTGCCAGCAGCTCAACAGGGTCGGTCTACAATGAGCAGTTCTTC. Translating gives CASSSTGSVYNEQFF.

The rearrangement links TRBV3-1 to TRBJ2-1; D is undetermined. The germline gives CDR1 LGHDT, CDR2 YNNKEL (reference sequence). The length of the CDR3 is 14 residues. Between the trimmed V and J ends, which lost 0 bases and 2 bases, there was a span of 5 bases. For the CDR3, the DNA is TGTGCCAGCAGCCAAGATACAGCCTACAATGAGCAGTTCTTC. Amino acid sequence: CASSQDTAYNEQFF.

V is TRBV20-1 and J is TRBJ1-1, with D hard to call. Germline V gene lookup returns CDR1 DFQATT and CDR2 SNEGSKA (reference sequence). This CDR3 contains 13 residues. V was shortened by 5 bases and J by 0 bases, with 10 bases between the two germline ends. This chain's CDR3 is CSAFDPLNTEAFF. The CDR3 DNA is TGCAGTGCTTTCGACCCTTTGAACACTGAAGCTTTCTTT.

This clonotype was observed once. The chain joins TRBV5-1 to TRBJ2-7; no clear D gene. The CDR3 extends over 18 amino acids. Germline CDR1 is SGHRS and CDR2 is YFSETQ. Trimming removed 4 bases at V and 3 bases at J, with 26 bases between. The CDR3 sequence: CASSPGPWTDEIIYEQYF. For the CDR3, the DNA is TGCGCCAGCAGCCCCGGCCCTTGGACGGACGAGATTATCTACGAGCAGTACTTC.

This chain joins TRBV28 and TRBJ1-2; D is undetermined. The CDR3 is 13 residues long. Germline loops: CDR1 MDHEN, CDR2 SYDVKM. V was pared by 3 bases and J by 3 bases, with 8 bases between. The CDR3 nucleotides read TGTGCCAGCAGTTTGGGCCACTACTATGGCTACACCTTC. This gives the protein CASSLGHYYGYTF.